This T cell receptor (beta chain) originates from a study of graft-versus-host responses after intestinal transplantation. For the study at large: Transplants given to recipients were multivisceral, liver-intestinal, or isolated intestinal. Study results and caveats: Early after transplant, HvG clones declined as circulating GvH clones peaked. GvH clones detected in recipient marrow included some appearing first in ileum or blood. Those patients showing graft-donor T cell macrochimerism displayed high graft-versus-host to host-versus-graft clonal ratios in allografts.

This CDR3 is 15 amino acids long. V trimming: 5 bases; J trimming: 4 bases; junction bases outside the gene matches: 11. Germline values: CDR1 GTSNPN, CDR2 SVGIG (reference sequence). Regarding this clone: Its antigen is still unknown.

The table came from immunoSEQ multiplex PCR; TCRdb's copy has only in-frame clones and leaves some out. The sample comprises some 83,000 clones, about nine tenths of which are singletons, and more than 0.075% rests with the top ten. This sequence was found in a human donor who received an intestinal transplant. This sample comprised unstimulated CD4+ T cells sorted from spleen or lymph node cells, obtained before intestinal transplant. The chain recombines TRBV30 with TRBJ1-2, with 9 bases identical to TRBD1. The CDR3 region is CAWAFTGGASYGYTF. The DNA of the CDR3 is TGTGCCTGGGCCTTCACAGGGGGCGCGAGCTATGGCTACACCTTC. The complete variable domain, with remaining parts taken from reference TRBV30 and TRBJ1-2, reads SQTIHQWPATLVQPVGSPLSLECTVEGTSNPNLYWYRQAAGRGLQLLFYSVGIGQISSEVPQNLSASRPQDRQFILSSKKLLLSDSGFYLCAWAFTGGASYGYTFGSGTRLTVV.